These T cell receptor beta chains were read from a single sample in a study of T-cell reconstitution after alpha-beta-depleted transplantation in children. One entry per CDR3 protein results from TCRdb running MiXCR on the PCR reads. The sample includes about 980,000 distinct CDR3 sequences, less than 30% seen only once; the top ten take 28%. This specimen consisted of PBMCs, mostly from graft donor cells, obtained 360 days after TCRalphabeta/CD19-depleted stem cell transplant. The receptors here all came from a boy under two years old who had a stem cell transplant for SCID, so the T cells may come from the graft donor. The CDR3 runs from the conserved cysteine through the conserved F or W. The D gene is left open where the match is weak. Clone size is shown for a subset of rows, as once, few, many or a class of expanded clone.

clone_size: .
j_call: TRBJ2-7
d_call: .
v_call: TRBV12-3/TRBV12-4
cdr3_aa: CASSSPRGTSYEQYF
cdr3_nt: TGTGCCAGCAGTTCACCTCGCGGAACCTCCTACGAGCAGTACTTC

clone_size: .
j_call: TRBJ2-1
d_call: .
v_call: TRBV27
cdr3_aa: CASSPGPGEYEQFF
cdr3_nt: TGTGCCAGCAGTCCAGGGCCCGGGGAGTATGAGCAGTTCTTC

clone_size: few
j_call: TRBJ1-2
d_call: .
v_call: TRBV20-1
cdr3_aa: CSAPNQRGYTF
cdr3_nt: TGCAGTGCTCCTAACCAGCGGGGCTACACCTTC

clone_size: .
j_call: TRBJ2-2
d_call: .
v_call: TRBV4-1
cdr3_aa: CASSQGTAIRSNTGELFF
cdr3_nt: TGCGCCAGCAGCCAAGGAACGGCCATAAGATCGAACACCGGGGAGCTGTTTTTT

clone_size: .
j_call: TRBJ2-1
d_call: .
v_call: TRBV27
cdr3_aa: CASSQIYGEQFF
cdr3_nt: TGTGCCAGCAGCCAGATTTATGGTGAGCAGTTCTTC

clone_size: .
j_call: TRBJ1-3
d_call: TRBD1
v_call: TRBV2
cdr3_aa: CASSPTGGRRGNTLYF
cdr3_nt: TGTGCCAGCAGCCCGACAGGGGGCCGTAGGGGAAACACCCTATATTTT

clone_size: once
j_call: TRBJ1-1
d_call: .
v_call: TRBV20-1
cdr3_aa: CSAPPSGLTNTEAFF
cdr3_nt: TGCAGTGCTCCCCCATCGGGGTTGACTAACACTGAAGCTTTCTTT

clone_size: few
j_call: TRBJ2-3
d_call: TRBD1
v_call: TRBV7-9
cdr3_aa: CASSSGQGNHRDTQYF
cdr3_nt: TGTGCCAGCAGCTCGGGACAGGGCAACCACCGGGATACGCAGTATTTT

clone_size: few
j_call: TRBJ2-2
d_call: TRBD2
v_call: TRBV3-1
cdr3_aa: CASSHRSGGANTGELFF
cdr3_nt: TGTGCCAGCAGCCACCGTAGCGGGGGAGCGAACACCGGGGAGCTGTTTTTT

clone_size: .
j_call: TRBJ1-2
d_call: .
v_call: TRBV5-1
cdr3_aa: CASSPRTGANYGYTF
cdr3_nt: TGCGCCAGCAGCCCCCGGACTGGGGCTAACTATGGCTACACCTTC

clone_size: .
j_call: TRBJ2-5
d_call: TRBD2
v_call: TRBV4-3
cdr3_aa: CASSQVIAGGETQYF
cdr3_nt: TGCGCCAGCAGCCAAGTTATAGCGGGGGGTGAGACCCAGTACTTC

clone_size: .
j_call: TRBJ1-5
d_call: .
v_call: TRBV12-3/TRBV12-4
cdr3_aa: CASSFRGTTQGQPQHF
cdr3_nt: TGTGCCAGCAGTTTTAGGGGGACGACGCAAGGTCAGCCCCAGCATTTT

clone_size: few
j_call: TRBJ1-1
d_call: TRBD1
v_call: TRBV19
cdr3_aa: CASRRTGGWNTEAFF
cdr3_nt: TGTGCCAGCCGGAGGACAGGGGGCTGGAACACTGAAGCTTTCTTT

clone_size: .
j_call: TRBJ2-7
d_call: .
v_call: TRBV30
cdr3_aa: CAWNGPGEYEQYF
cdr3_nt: TGTGCCTGGAATGGACCGGGCGAGTACGAGCAGTACTTC

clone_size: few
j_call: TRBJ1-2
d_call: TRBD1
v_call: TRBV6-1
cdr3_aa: CASSETGVYGYTF
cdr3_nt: TGTGCCAGCAGCGAAACAGGGGTTTATGGCTACACCTTC

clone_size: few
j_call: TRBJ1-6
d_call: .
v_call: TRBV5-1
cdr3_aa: CASSLAGSVGSPLHF
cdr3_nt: TGCGCCAGCAGCTTGGCTGGGTCGGTCGGGTCACCCCTCCACTTT

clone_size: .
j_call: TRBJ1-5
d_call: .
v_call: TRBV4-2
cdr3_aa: CASSHIGRGGADQPQHF
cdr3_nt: TGTGCCAGCAGCCACATTGGGAGGGGGGGCGCCGATCAGCCCCAGCATTTT

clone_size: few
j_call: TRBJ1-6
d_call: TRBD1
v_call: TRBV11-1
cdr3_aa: CANSLPRDSYNSPLHF
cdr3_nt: TGTGCCAACTCGCTTCCCAGGGACAGTTATAATTCACCCCTCCACTTT

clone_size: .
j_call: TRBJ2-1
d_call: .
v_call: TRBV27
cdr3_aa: CASRPVGTPLYNEQFF
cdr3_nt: TGTGCCAGCAGGCCAGTAGGGACTCCCCTTTACAATGAGCAGTTCTTC

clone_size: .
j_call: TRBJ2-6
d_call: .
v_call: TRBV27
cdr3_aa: CASRSGVSGANVLTF
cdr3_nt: TGTGCCAGCAGATCGGGTGTCTCTGGGGCCAACGTCCTGACTTTC

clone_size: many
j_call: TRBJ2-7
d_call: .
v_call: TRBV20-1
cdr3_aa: CSGGDSYEQYF
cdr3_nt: TGCAGTGGGGGCGACAGCTACGAGCAGTACTTC